The 3 T cell receptor beta chains presented below share a single source sample, sequenced in a study of tumor-infiltrating lymphocytes in primary liver carcinoma. Synthesis of TCR beta cDNA was carried out from 500 ng total RNA with a constant-region primer. Slightly modified ARM-PCR with three nested multiplex PCR rounds yielded TCR beta libraries. The opening two PCR rounds, ten to eleven cycles each, paired TRBV1-TRBV30 forward primers with a C-beta reverse primer. MiXCR, applied by TCRdb to the multiplex PCR reads, yields one record per CDR3 protein. The sample consists of fewer than 350,000 distinct CDR3 sequences, approximately 65% of them appearing once. Unsorted whole blood supplied the blood RNA, and germline DNA was isolated too. The sample comprised peripheral blood. These receptors originate from a man aged 40-55 years with primary liver carcinoma and hepatitis B virus infection.

The J gene is TRBJ2-3, the V gene TRBV29-1; 12 bases align to TRBD2. With V trimmed by 7 bases and J by 11 bases, 10 bases remained unmatched. Germline CDR1 is SQVTM and CDR2 is ANQGSEA. This CDR3 has 13 residues. DNA for the CDR3: TGCAGCGGTACCCTAGCGGGAGGGGAAATGCAGTATTTT. Amino acids: CSGTLAGGEMQYF.

The CDR3 loop reads CASSLVRGSTEAFF. CDR3 coding DNA: TGTGCCAGCAGCTTAGTAAGGGGGAGCACTGAAGCTTTCTTT. The gene calls are TRBV7-2 and TRBJ1-1, with D perhaps TRBD1 (6 bases). Trimming removed 1 base from V and 4 bases from J, with 10 bases in between. This CDR3 comprises 14 residues. Germline lookup yields CDR1 SGHTA and CDR2 FQGNSA.

Notes on this clonotype: A much larger clone differs from this one at a single base, so this may be a read error. The rearrangement uses TRBV4-3 and TRBJ1-2; D unclear. Trimming removed 1 base from V and 2 bases from J, with 11 bases in between. The CDR3 is 15 amino acids. The germline V gene encodes CDR1 LGHNA and CDR2 YSLEER. For the CDR3, the DNA is TGCGCCAGCAGCCAAGCCTGGGGAGAAAACTATGGCTACACCTTC. It yields the protein CASSQAWGENYGYTF.